This TCR beta chain was recovered during a study of multiple sclerosis patients with progressive multifocal leukoencephalopathy (dated by TCRdb to the late 2010s). In the study overall: The study examined peripheral T and B cells of MS patients who developed PML (4 under natalizumab, 1 after alemtuzumab) and treated patients who did not. Two natalizumab-treated patients who later developed PML were followed longitudinally from before therapy through 6 and 12 months to PML onset. The goal was to find JC virus-specific or public T-cell expansions that arose at the time of PML onset. Paper-wide results and their limitations: Only peripheral blood was analyzed, although cerebrospinal fluid or brain lymphocytes might be more informative for natalizumab-associated PML. In most PML patients, lower normalized Shannon entropy suggested less diverse TRB repertoires, while the natalizumab-treated controls had values close to 1. At the time PML developed, no common TRBV or TRBJ gene usage or preferential TRBV-TRBJ pairings were detected. TRB clones above 0.5% frequency appeared only in PML patients, but expanded clones at PML onset were already present before and during natalizumab therapy. Given the small, descriptive cohort, it remained unclear whether the study findings reflect JC virus infection or general immunocompromise.

Remarks on this clone: Its antigen target is currently unknown. Base qualities are missing; no much larger clone stands one base away.

What this sample's time point label stands for: time of PML onset. The treatment or condition label corresponds to: on natalizumab therapy at sampling. PML was diagnosed from clinical and MRI findings and confirmed by detection of JC virus DNA in cerebrospinal fluid. Among the natalizumab-treated patients, PML showed up after anywhere between roughly 15 and 56 months of natalizumab therapy. Interferon beta had previously been received by all listed patients, and all PML patients were female. At the time of PML onset, T3 blood samples were collected. Ficoll-Hypaque density gradient centrifugation was used to isolate peripheral blood mononuclear cells. The immunoSEQ two-step multiplex PCR at survey-level depth was used to amplify TRB CDR3 regions from genomic DNA. To estimate template counts and remove amplification bias, each PCR was spiked with synthetic inline TR CDR3 controls covering all V-J pairings. Reads were processed so that amplification and sequencing bias were reduced, and quantification was performed against synthetic TR CDR3 analogs. Per the original workflow: Raw data were processed in ImmunoSEQ Analyzer, removing out-of-frame sequences and CDR3s with stop codons, and genes were named by IMGT nomenclature. Normalized Shannon entropy, defined as 1 minus Pielou's evenness, served as the summary measure of repertoire diversity. Only TRB sequences sharing the V gene, the J gene and the CDR3 were counted as identical. Public PML clonotypes were defined as CDR3s shared by two or more PML-onset samples but absent from earlier samples, from controls, and from public databases. Positional CDR3 amino acid composition was analyzed in Skylign with the observed count method. The table comes from immuneACCESS by way of TCRdb, which keeps in-frame sequences with V and J called. Part of the clones is missing from these tables; in studies checked, under half for an unresolved V gene and the rest for unknown reasons. V, J and clone size are those of that table, while D and trimming were read from the DNA. Present in this sample are approximately 28,000 clones, approximately 90% of which were seen just once. The ten most abundant clones make up less than 6.5% of the sample.

The germline V gene sets CDR1 to MGHDK and CDR2 to SYGVNS. A distance of 10 bases separates the germline ends of V and J, which lose 7 bases and 1 base respectively. The CDR3 holds 13 amino acids from the cysteine to the phenylalanine. Only the CDR3 region is kept as DNA, spanning 39 bases read in frame from base 1. The TCR comes from a woman between 40 and 50 years old with progressive multifocal leukoencephalopathy. Material: PBMCs, obtained from a patient treated with natalizumab. The sequence joins TRBV25-1 to TRBJ1-1, with no confident D gene call. The CDR3 reads CASMQVTNTEAFF. The DNA sequence reads TGTGCCAGCATGCAGGTCACGAACACTGAAGCTTTCTTT.